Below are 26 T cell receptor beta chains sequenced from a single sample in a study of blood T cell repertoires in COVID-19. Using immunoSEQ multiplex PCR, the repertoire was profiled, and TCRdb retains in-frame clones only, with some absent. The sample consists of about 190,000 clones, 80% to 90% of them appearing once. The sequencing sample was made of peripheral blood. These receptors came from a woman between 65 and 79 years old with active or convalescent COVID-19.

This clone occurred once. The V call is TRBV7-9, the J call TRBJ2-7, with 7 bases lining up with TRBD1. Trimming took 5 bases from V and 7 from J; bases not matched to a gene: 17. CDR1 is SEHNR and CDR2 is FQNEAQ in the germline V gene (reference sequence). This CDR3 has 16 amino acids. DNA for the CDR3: TGTGCCAGCAGCCAGGGGGACCCGGTGGGCGGTGGAGAGCAGTACTTC. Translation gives CASSQGDPVGGGEQYF. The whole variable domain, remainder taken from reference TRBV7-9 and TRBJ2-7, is DTGVSQNPRHKITKRGQNVTFRCDPISEHNRLYWYRQTLGQGPEFLTYFQNEAQLEKSRLLSDRFSAERPKGSFSTLEIQRTEQGDSAMYLCASSQGDPVGGGEQYFGPGTRLTVT.

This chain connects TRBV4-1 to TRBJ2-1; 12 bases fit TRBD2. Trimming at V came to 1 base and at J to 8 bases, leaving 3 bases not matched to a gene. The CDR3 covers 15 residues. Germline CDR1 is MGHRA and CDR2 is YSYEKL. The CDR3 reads CASSQGTSGTYEQFF. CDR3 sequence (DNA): TGCGCCAGCAGCCAAGGGACTAGCGGGACCTATGAGCAGTTCTTC.

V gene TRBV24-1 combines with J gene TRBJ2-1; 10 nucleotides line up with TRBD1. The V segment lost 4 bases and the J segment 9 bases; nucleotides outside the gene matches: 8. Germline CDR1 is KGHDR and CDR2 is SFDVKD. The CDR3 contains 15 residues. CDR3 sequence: CATSDPGTGASEQFF. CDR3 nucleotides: TGTGCCACCAGTGACCCCGGGACAGGGGCGAGTGAGCAGTTCTTC.

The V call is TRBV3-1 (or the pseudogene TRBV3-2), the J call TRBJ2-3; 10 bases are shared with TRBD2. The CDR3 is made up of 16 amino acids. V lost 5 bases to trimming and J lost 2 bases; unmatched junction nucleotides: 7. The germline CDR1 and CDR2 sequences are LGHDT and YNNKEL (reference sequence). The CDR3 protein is CASSSRTSGITDTQYF. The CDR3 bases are TGTGCCAGCAGCTCCCGGACTAGCGGAATCACAGATACGCAGTATTTT.

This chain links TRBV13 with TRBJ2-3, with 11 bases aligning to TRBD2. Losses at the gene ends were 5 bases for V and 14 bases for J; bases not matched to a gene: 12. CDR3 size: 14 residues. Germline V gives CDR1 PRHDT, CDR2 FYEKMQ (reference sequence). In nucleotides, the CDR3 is TGTGCCAGCAGCGTTAGCGGGAGGGGGGCCGGGGCGTATTTT. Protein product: CASSVSGRGAGAYF.

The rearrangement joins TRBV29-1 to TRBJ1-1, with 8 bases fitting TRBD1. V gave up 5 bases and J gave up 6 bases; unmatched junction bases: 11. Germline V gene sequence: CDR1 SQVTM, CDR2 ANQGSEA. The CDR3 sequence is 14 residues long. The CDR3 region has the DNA TGCAGCGTTCTGACAGGGGCGAGAACGGCTGAAGCTTTCTTT. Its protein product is CSVLTGARTAEAFF.

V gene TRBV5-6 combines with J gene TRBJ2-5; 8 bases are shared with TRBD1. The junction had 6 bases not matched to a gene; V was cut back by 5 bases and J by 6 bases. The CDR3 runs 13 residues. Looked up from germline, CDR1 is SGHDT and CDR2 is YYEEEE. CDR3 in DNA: TGTGCCAGCAGTCTGGACAGGGTAAAGACCCAGTACTTC. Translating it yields CASSLDRVKTQYF.

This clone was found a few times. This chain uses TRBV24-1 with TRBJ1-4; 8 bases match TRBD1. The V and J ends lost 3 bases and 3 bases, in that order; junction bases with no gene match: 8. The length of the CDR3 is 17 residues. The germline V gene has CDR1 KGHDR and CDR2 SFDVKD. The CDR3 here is CATSDPGQGLANEKLFF. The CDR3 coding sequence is TGTGCCACCAGTGATCCAGGACAGGGCTTGGCTAATGAAAAACTGTTTTTT.

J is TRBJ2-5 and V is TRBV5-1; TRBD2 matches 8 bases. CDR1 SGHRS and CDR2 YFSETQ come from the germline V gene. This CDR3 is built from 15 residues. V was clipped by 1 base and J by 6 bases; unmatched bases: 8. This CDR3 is CASSLNGGAGKTQYF. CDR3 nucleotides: TGCGCCAGCAGCTTGAACGGGGGGGCTGGGAAGACCCAGTACTTC. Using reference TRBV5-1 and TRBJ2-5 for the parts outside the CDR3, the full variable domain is KAGVTQTPRYLIKTRGQQVTLSCSPISGHRSVSWYQQTPGQGLQFLFEYFSETQRNKGNFPGRFSGRQFSNSRSEMNVSTLELGDSALYLCASSLNGGAGKTQYFGPGTRLLVL.

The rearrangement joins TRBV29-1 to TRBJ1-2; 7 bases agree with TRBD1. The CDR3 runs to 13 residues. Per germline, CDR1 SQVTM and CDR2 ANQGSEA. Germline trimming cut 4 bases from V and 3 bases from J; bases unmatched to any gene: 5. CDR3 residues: CSVGDSSDYGYTF. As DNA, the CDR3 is TGCAGCGTTGGGGACAGTTCCGACTATGGCTACACCTTC.

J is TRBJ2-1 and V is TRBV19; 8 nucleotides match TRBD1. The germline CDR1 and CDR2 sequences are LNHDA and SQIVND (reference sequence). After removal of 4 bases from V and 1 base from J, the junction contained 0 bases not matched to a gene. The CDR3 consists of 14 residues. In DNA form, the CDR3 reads TGTGCCAGTAGTAACAGGGGGTCCTACAATGAGCAGTTCTTC. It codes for CASSNRGSYNEQFF.

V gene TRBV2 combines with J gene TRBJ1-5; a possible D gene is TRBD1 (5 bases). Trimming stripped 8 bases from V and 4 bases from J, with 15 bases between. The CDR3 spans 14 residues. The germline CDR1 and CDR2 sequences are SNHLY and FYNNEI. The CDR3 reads CASGRDVRNQPQHF. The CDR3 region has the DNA TGTGCCAGCGGGAGGGACGTAAGAAATCAGCCCCAGCATTTT.

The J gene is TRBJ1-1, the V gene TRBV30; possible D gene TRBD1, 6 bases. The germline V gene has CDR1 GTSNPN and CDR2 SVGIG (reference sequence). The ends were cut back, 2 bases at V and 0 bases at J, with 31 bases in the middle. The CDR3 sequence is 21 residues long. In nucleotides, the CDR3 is TGTGCCTGGAGTCCAAGGGGAGGGTTTTGGGACGGGAAGGGGGTGAACACTGAAGCTTTCTTT. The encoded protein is CAWSPRGGFWDGKGVNTEAFF.

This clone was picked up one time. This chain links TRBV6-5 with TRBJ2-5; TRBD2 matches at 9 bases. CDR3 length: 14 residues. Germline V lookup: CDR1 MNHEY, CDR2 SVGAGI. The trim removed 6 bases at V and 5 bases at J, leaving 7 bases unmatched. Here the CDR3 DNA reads TGTGCCAGCAGCTTAGCGGGAGTAAGGGAGACCCAGTACTTC. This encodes CASSLAGVRETQYF.

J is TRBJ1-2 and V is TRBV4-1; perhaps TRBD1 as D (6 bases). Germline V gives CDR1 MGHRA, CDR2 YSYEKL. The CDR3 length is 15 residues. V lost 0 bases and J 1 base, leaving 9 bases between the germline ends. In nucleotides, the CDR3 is TGCGCCAGCAGCCAAGAGGGACACGTTAACTATGGCTACACCTTC. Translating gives CASSQEGHVNYGYTF.

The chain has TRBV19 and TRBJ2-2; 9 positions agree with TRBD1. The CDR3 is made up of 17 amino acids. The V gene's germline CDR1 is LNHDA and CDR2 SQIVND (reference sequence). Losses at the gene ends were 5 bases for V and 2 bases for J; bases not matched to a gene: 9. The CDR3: CASSRSPGQGNTGELFF. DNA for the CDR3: TGTGCCAGTAGTCGTTCACCGGGACAGGGTAACACCGGGGAGCTGTTTTTT.

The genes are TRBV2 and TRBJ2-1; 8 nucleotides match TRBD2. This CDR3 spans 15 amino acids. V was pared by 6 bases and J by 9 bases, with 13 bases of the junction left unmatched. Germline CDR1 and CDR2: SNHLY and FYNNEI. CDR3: CASRTQGLVSAEQFF. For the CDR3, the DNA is TGTGCCAGCAGAACACAGGGACTAGTGTCGGCTGAGCAGTTCTTC.

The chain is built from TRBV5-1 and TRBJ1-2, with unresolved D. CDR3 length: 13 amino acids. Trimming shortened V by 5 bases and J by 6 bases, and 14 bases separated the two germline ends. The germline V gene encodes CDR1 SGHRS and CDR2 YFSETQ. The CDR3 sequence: CASRAMGRDGYTF. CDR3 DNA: TGCGCCAGCAGAGCCATGGGGAGGGATGGCTACACCTTC.

The CDR3 region has the DNA TGTGCCAGCACCCGGACAAATTCCCTCGCGGAGCAGTACTTC. Its translation: CASTRTNSLAEQYF. This sequence joins TRBV6-5 and TRBJ2-7; D may be TRBD1 (5 bases). The CDR3 has 14 amino acids. V shed 7 bases and J shed 7 bases, with 20 bases lying between them. Germline CDR1 is MNHEY and CDR2 is SVGAGI.

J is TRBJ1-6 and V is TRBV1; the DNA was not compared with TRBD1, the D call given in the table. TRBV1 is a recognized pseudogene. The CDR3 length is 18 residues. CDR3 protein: CTSSQEVQGQGINSPLHF. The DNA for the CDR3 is TGCACCAGCAGCCAAGAGGTGCAAGGGCAGGGGATAAATTCACCCCTCCACTTT.

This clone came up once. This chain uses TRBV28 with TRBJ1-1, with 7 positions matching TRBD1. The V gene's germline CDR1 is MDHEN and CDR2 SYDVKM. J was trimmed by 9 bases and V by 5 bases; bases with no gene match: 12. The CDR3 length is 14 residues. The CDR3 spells CASSPGTDRLKAFF. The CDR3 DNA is TGTGCCAGCAGTCCTGGGACAGACCGGCTAAAAGCTTTCTTT.

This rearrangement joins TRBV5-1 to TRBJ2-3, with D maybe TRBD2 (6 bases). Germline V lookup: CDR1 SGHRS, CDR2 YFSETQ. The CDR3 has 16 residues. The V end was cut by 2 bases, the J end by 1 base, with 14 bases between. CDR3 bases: TGCGCCAGCAGCTTCGGGGCGGGGACCCGCACAGATACGCAGTATTTT. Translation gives CASSFGAGTRTDTQYF.

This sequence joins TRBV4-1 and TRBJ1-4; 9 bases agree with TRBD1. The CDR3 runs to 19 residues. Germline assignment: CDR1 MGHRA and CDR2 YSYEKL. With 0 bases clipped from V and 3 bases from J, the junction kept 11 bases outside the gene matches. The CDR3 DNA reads TGCGCCAGCAGCCAAGAGGGAACAGGGGGCCTATCATCTAATGAAAAACTGTTTTTT. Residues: CASSQEGTGGLSSNEKLFF.

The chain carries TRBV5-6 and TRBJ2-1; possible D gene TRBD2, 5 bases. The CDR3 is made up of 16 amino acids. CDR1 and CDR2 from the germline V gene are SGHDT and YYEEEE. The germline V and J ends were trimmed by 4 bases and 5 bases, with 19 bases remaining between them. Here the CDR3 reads CASSSFVTGKNNEQFF. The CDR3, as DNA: TGTGCCAGCAGCAGCTTCGTAACGGGAAAAAACAATGAGCAGTTCTTC.

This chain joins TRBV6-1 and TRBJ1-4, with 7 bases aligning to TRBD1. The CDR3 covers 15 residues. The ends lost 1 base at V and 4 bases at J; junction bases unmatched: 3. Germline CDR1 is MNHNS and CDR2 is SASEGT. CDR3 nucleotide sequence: TGTGCCAGCAGTGAAGTCACAGGGGTTAATGAAAAACTGTTTTTT. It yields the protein CASSEVTGVNEKLFF.

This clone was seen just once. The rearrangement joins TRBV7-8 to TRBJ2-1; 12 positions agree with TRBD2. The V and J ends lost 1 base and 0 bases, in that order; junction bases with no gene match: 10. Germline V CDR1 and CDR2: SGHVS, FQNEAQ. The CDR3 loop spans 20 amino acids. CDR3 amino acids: CASSLGRFASGRASYNEQFF. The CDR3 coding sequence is TGTGCCAGCAGCTTAGGTCGCTTTGCTAGCGGGAGGGCCTCCTACAATGAGCAGTTCTTC.